This T cell receptor beta chain was observed in a study of cytomegalovirus exposure and HLA in healthy donors. Study as a whole: Researchers previously reported finding roughly 120 million unique TCR beta sequences from roughly 180 million T cells. Of the donors genotyped, 398 in all, about 80% fell in the Caucasian-associated ancestry cluster.

Notes on this clone: The target antigen is unknown.

The PCR employed 60 Vbeta primers together with 13 Jbeta primers. TCRdb's copy holds only in-frame clones and misses some; the assay was immunoSEQ multiplex PCR. The sample consists of some 80,000 clones, around 77% of them appearing once. Between the trimmed V and J ends, which lost 0 bases and 3 bases, there was a span of 12 bases. The CDR3 spans 16 residues. General study points: Later analysis revealed greater clonal expansion in HLA-associated TCR beta chains than in equally common others.

The sequence derives from a middle-aged man in good health and CMV-seronegative. Sequenced: PBMCs. This chain links TRBV23-1 with TRBJ2-1; D might be TRBD1 (5 bases). TRBV23-1 is treated as an ORF (open reading frame) with a function not yet certain. The CDR3 loop reads CASSQSGRECYNEQFF. CDR3 in DNA: TGCGCCAGCAGTCAATCAGGCAGGGAATGCTACAATGAGCAGTTCTTC.